This TCR beta chain derives from a study of cytomegalovirus exposure and HLA in healthy donors. This PCR relied on a set of 60 Vbeta primers and 13 Jbeta primers. TCRdb keeps only in-frame clones here, not all; method: immunoSEQ multiplex PCR. The sample includes 58,000 or so clones, about 72% of them seen just once. The CDR3 sequence is 14 residues long. V dropped 1 base and J dropped 5 bases, with 9 bases sitting between them. CDR1 and CDR2 (germline): KGHSH, LQKENI. This clone has at least ten counts. This TCR was recovered from a man aged 50 to 59 in good health and CMV-seropositive. The rearrangement links TRBV18 to TRBJ2-1; D is unclear. Sequences were obtained from PBMCs. The DNA of the CDR3 is TGTGCCAGCTCACCACGACAATCCCACAATGAGCAGTTCTTC. This codes for CASSPRQSHNEQFF.